The clone carrying this TCR beta chain was recorded only once. Its matching antigen is unknown. Some clones are missing from TCRdb's copy, which holds only in-frame ones; the method was immunoSEQ multiplex PCR. The sample contains approximately 44,000 clones, 75% to 85% of which appear only once. Time point indicated: week 35, safety follow-up. Vaccine doses each comprised 300 ug of mutant IDH1 20-mer peptide, with topical imiquimod. Scheduled for weeks 1, 3, 5, 7, 11, 15, 19 and 23, eight vaccinations were given to patients. The sample is drawn from a study of a mutant IDH1 vaccine in newly diagnosed glioma. The wider study: Before enrollment, the patients had been treated with radiotherapy alone, temozolomide alone, or both together. Most of them had received both.

The starting material was PBMCs, obtained from a glioma patient whose treatment included an IDH1 peptide vaccine. The clonotype was recovered from a man between 40 and 49 years old with glioma.

This chain's CDR3 is CASSPRLVSREQYF. CDR3 bases: TGTGCCAGCAGCCCTAGACTAGTCTCTCGCGAGCAGTACTTC. This chain joins TRBV5-4 and TRBJ2-7; tentative D call: TRBD2 (6 bases). CDR1 and CDR2 (germline): SGHNT, YYREEE (reference sequence). The V end lost 4 bases, the J end lost 6 bases, and 17 bases lay between the germline ends. There are 14 residues in the CDR3.